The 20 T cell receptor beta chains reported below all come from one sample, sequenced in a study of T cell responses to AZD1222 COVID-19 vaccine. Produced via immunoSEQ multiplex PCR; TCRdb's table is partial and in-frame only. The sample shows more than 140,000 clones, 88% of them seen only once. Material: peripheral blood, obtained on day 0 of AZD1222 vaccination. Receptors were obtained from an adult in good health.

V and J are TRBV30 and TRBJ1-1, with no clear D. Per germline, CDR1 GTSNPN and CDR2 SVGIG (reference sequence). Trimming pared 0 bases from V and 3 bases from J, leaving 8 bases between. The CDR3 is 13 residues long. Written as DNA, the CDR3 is TGTGCCTGGAGTGTCCGCAAGGACACTGAAGCTTTCTTT. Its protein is CAWSVRKDTEAFF.

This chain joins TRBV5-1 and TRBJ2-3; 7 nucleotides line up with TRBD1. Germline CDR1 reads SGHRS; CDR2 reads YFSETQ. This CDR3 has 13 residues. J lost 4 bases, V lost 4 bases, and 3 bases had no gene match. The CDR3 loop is CASSRTGPDTQYF. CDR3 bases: TGCGCCAGCAGCAGGACAGGCCCAGATACGCAGTATTTT.

CDR3 amino acids: CASSFGRLGPTDTQYF. CDR3 DNA sequence: TGTGCCAGCAGCTTCGGGCGCTTAGGGCCCACAGATACGCAGTATTTT. The genes are TRBV11-2 and TRBJ2-3; D remains unclear. Trimming cost V 3 bases and J 2 bases, with 15 bases left between them. The germline gives CDR1 SGHAT, CDR2 FQNNGV. CDR3 length equals 16 residues.

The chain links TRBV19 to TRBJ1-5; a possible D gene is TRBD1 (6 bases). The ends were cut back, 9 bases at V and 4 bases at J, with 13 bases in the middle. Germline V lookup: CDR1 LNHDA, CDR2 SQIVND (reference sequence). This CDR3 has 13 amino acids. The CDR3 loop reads CASNREWNQPQHF. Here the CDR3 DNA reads TGTGCCAGCAACAGGGAATGGAATCAGCCCCAGCATTTT.

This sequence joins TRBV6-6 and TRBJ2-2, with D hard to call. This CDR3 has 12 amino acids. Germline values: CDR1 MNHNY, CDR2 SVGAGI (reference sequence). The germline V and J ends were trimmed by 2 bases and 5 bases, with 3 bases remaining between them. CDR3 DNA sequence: TGTGCCAGCAGTTACGGGACCGGGGAGCTGTTTTTT. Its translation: CASSYGTGELFF.

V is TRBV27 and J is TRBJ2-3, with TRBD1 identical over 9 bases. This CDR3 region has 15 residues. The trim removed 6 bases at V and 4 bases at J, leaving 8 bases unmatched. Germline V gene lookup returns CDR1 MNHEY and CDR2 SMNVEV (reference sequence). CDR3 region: CASRRQGDFSDTQYF. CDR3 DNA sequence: TGTGCCAGCAGACGACAGGGGGATTTCTCAGATACGCAGTATTTT.

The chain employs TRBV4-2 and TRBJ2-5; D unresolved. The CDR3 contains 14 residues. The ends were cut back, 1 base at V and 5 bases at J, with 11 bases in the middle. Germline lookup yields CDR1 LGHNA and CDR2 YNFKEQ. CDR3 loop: CASSQALAPETQYF. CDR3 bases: TGTGCCAGCAGCCAAGCTCTCGCACCTGAGACCCAGTACTTC.

CDR3 loop: CATSWLVATGYTF. The CDR3, as DNA: TGTGCCACCAGCTGGCTGGTAGCGACGGGCTACACCTTC. J is TRBJ1-2 and V is TRBV15; D gene uncertain. V lost 5 bases, J lost 8 bases, and 15 bases lay in between. The CDR3 is 13 residues long. Germline CDR1 and CDR2: LNHNV and YYDKDF (reference sequence).

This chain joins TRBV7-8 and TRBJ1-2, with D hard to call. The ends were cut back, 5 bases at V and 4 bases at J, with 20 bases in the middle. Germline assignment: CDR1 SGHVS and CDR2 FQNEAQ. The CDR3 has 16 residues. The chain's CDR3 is CASSREGRGIFYGYTF. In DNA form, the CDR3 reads TGTGCCAGCAGCAGAGAGGGTCGGGGAATTTTCTATGGCTACACCTTC.

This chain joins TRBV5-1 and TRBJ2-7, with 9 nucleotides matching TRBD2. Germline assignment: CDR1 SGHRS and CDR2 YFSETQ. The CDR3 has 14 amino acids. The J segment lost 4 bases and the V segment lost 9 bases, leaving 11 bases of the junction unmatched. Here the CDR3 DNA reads TGCGCCACGTCTATAGCGGGAGAAGGGTACGAGCAGTACTTC. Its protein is CATSIAGEGYEQYF.

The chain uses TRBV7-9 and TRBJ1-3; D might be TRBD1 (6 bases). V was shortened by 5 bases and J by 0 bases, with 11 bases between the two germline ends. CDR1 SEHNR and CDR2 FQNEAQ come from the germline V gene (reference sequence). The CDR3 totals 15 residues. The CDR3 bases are TGTGCCAGCAGCATCGGGACACTCTCTGGAAACACCATATATTTT. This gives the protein CASSIGTLSGNTIYF.

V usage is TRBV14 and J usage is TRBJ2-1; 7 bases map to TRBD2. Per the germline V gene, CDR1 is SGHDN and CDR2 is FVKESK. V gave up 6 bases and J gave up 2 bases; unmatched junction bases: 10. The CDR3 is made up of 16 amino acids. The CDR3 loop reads CASSSTSDPTYNEQFF. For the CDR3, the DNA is TGTGCCAGCAGTTCCACTAGCGACCCCACCTACAATGAGCAGTTCTTC.

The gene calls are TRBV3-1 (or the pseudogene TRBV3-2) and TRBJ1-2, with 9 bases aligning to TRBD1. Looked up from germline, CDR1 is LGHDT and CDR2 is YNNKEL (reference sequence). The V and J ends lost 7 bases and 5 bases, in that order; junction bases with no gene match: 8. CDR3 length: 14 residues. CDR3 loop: CASTGTGYVYGYTF. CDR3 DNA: TGTGCCAGCACCGGGACAGGGTATGTATATGGCTACACCTTC.

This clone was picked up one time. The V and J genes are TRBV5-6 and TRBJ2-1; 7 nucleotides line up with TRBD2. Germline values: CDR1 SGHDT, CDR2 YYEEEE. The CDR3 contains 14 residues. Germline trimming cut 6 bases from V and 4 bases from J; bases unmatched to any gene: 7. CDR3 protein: CASTSSGFYNEQFF. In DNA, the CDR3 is TGTGCCAGCACCTCTAGCGGCTTTTACAATGAGCAGTTCTTC.

The chain's CDR3 is CATSRGANTGELFF. CDR3 sequence (DNA): TGTGCCACCAGCAGAGGGGCGAACACCGGGGAGCTGTTTTTT. This sequence joins TRBV15 and TRBJ2-2, with D hard to call. The CDR3 length is 14 residues. Germline-derived CDR1 and CDR2 are LNHNV and YYDKDF (reference sequence). Trimming took off 1 base at V and 0 bases at J, with 3 bases between the two ends.

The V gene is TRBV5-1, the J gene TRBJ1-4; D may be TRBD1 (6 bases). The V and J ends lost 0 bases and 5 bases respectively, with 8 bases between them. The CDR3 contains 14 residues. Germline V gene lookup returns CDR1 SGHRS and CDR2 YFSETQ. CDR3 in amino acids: CASSLGRGNEKLFF. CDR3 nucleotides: TGCGCCAGCAGCTTGGGCAGGGGAAATGAAAAACTGTTTTTT.

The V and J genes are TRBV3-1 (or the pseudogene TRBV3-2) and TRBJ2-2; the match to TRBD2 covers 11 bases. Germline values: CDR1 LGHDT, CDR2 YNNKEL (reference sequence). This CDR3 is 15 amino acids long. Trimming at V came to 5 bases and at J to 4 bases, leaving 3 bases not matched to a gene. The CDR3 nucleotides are TGTGCCAGCAGCGTTAGCGGGAGGGCCACCGGGGAGCTGTTTTTT. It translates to CASSVSGRATGELFF.

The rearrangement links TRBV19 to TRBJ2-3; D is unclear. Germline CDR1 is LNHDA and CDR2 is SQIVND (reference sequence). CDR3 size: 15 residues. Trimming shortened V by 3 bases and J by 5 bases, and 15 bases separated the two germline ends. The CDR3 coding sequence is TGTGCCAGTAGTATTCTTTCTGGTCTAGAAGATACGCAGTATTTT. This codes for CASSILSGLEDTQYF.

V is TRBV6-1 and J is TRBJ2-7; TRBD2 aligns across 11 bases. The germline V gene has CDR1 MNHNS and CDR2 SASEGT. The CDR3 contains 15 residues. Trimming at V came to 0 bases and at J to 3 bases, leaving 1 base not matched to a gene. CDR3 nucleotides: TGTGCCAGCAGTGAAGCGACTAGCGGGGACTACGAGCAGTACTTC. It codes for CASSEATSGDYEQYF.

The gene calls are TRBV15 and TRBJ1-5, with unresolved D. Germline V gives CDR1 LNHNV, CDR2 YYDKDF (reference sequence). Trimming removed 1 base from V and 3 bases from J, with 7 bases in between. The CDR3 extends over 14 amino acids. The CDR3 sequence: CATSRVDLNQPQHF. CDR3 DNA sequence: TGTGCCACCAGCAGAGTGGACCTCAATCAGCCCCAGCATTTT. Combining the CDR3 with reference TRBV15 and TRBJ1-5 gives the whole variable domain DAMVIQNPRYQVTQFGKPVTLSCSQTLNHNVMYWYQQKSSQAPKLLFHYYDKDFNNEADTPDNFQSRRPNTSFCFLDIRSPGLGDTAMYLCATSRVDLNQPQHFGDGTRLSIL.